One and the same sample provided the 26 T cell receptor beta chains below, sequenced in a study of OX40 agonist ivuxolimab in advanced cancers. Profiled with immunoSEQ multiplex PCR; TCRdb holds only in-frame clones, not every one. The sample contains tens of thousands of clones, around 89% of which appear only once. Material: CD4+ or CD8+ T cells sorted from blood, obtained in a trial of the OX40 agonist ivuxolimab. The source is an adult with an advanced solid tumor such as melanoma, head and neck, liver or kidney cancer.

Comments on this clone: A junction boundary mismatches the germline segment, possibly from a read error. CDR3 protein: CASSQEGYNEQFF. The CDR3 nucleotides are TGTGCTAGCAGCCAGGAGGGATACAATGAGCAGTTCTTC. The chain recombines TRBV7-7 with TRBJ2-1, with TRBD2 as a possible D gene (6 bases). The CDR3 totals 13 residues. The germline CDR1 and CDR2 sequences are SSHAT and FNYEAQ (reference sequence).

This clone has only a few counts. The J gene is TRBJ1-5, the V gene TRBV18; no clear D. Germline loops: CDR1 KGHSH, CDR2 LQKENI. The CDR3 spans 15 residues. V gave up 1 base and J gave up 1 base, with 8 bases separating them. This CDR3 reads CASSPRVTSNQPQHF. The CDR3 DNA is TGTGCCAGCTCACCACGGGTCACAAGCAATCAGCCCCAGCATTTT.

The chain has TRBV6-5 and TRBJ2-7; 7 positions agree with TRBD1. The CDR3 sequence is 13 residues long. The germline V gene has CDR1 MNHEY and CDR2 SVGAGI. Trimming cost V 6 bases and J 9 bases; bases outside gene matches: 11. CDR3 residues: CASRTGDRGGQYF. In nucleotides, the CDR3 is TGTGCCAGCAGAACTGGGGACAGAGGGGGGCAGTACTTC.

The rearrangement uses TRBV7-3 and TRBJ2-3; TRBD1 might be the D (7 bases). There are 16 residues in the CDR3. Per the germline V gene, CDR1 is SGHTA and CDR2 is FQGTGA. The V gene lost 5 bases and the J gene lost 3 bases, with 18 bases spanning the gap. CDR3 sequence (DNA): TGTGCCAGCAGCCGCCAGGGGGGTCCCCTAACAGATACGCAGTATTTT. It is translated as CASSRQGGPLTDTQYF.

This clone appeared once. V and J are TRBV7-9 and TRBJ1-1, with a tentative D call TRBD1 (5 bases). Per germline, CDR1 SEHNR and CDR2 FQNEAQ (reference sequence). V lost 11 bases, J lost 2 bases, and 15 bases lay in between. The CDR3 sequence is 13 residues long. CDR3: CASSGQGNTEAFF. The CDR3 nucleotides read TGTGCCTCCAGCGGGCAGGGCAACACTGAAGCTTTCTTT.

V gene TRBV9 combines with J gene TRBJ1-1, with D maybe TRBD1 (5 bases). V was cut by 0 bases and J by 3 bases, with 15 bases left in between. The CDR3 is 16 residues long. In germline, CDR1 is SGDLS, CDR2 YYNGEE. This chain's CDR3 is CASSVGQGPGDTEAFF. CDR3 DNA: TGTGCCAGCAGCGTAGGCCAGGGCCCGGGGGACACTGAAGCTTTCTTT.

The genes are TRBV19 and TRBJ2-3, with D unclear. Germline V gene sequence: CDR1 LNHDA, CDR2 SQIVND (reference sequence). CDR3 length: 14 amino acids. V lost 3 bases, J lost 3 bases, and 10 bases lay in between. The CDR3 here is CASSMRSGTDTQYF. The CDR3 DNA follows: TGTGCCAGTAGTATGAGGAGTGGGACAGATACGCAGTATTTT.

This clone showed up just a few times. The V call is TRBV28, the J call TRBJ2-3; no firm D call. From germline, CDR1 is MDHEN and CDR2 SYDVKM. The CDR3 sequence is 15 residues long. Trimming took off 7 bases at V and 1 base at J, with 15 bases between the two ends. Here the CDR3 DNA reads TGTGCCAGCAAGAGCGACATAAAACGCACAGATACGCAGTATTTT. Protein: CASKSDIKRTDTQYF.

The CDR3 region has the DNA TGTGCCAGCAGCCTCCGCATAGGCTCCTACGAGCAGTACTTC. Translation: CASSLRIGSYEQYF. The V and J genes are TRBV11-2 and TRBJ2-7; D not certain. Trimming pared 5 bases from V and 0 bases from J, leaving 11 bases between. Germline CDR1 is SGHAT and CDR2 is FQNNGV. The CDR3 totals 14 residues.

This clone came up a few times. The sample has other DNA sequences that encode this CDR3 too. The V gene is TRBV7-9, the J gene TRBJ1-5, with D hard to call. Trimming left V 4 bases short and J 1 base short, with 8 bases between. CDR3 length: 14 residues. Looked up from germline, CDR1 is SEHNR and CDR2 is FQNEAQ (reference sequence). CDR3 bases: TGTGCCAGCAGCTCCACGGGGAGCAATCAGCCCCAGCATTTT. Its protein product is CASSSTGSNQPQHF.

The chain uses TRBV5-1 and TRBJ2-5; TRBD2 matches at 11 bases. The CDR3 consists of 19 residues. Per the germline V gene, CDR1 is SGHRS and CDR2 is YFSETQ. Losses at the gene ends were 0 bases for V and 4 bases for J; bases not matched to a gene: 14. CDR3: CASSLGGNFLAGGRETQYF. Written as DNA, the CDR3 is TGCGCCAGCAGCTTGGGGGGGAACTTTCTAGCGGGAGGAAGAGAGACCCAGTACTTC.

The V and J genes are TRBV19 and TRBJ2-5; possibly TRBD2 for D (5 bases). Germline CDR1 and CDR2: LNHDA and SQIVND (reference sequence). The CDR3 length is 15 residues. Trimming took off 0 bases at V and 3 bases at J, with 11 bases between the two ends. This CDR3 is CASSIDRERKETQYF. CDR3 bases: TGTGCCAGTAGTATAGATCGGGAAAGGAAAGAGACCCAGTACTTC.

This clone was counted a few times. The rearrangement links TRBV25-1 to TRBJ2-2; 10 bases match TRBD1. Germline V gene lookup returns CDR1 MGHDK and CDR2 SYGVNS. Unmatched junction bases numbered 3, after V lost 4 bases and J lost 4 bases. CDR3 length equals 15 residues. CDR3 DNA sequence: TGTGCCAGCAGTGGACAGGGGGCGCCCACCGGGGAGCTGTTTTTT. Protein: CASSGQGAPTGELFF.

This clone was seen only a few times. The chain couples TRBV30 to TRBJ2-5; the match to TRBD2 covers 7 bases. The CDR3 sequence is 16 residues long. CDR1 and CDR2 (germline): GTSNPN, SVGIG (reference sequence). V dropped 2 bases and J dropped 4; count of bases not matched to a gene: 13. CDR3 protein: CAWSPLTAGVGETQYF. Here the CDR3 DNA reads TGTGCCTGGAGTCCCCTTACGGCGGGAGTTGGAGAGACCCAGTACTTC. Full variable domain (remainder filled in from reference TRBV30 and TRBJ2-5): SQTIHQWPATLVQPVGSPLSLECTVEGTSNPNLYWYRQAAGRGLQLLFYSVGIGQISSEVPQNLSASRPQDRQFILSSKKLLLSDSGFYLCAWSPLTAGVGETQYFGPGTRLLVL.

The rearrangement uses TRBV13 and TRBJ2-7, with 7 bases identical to TRBD2. The CDR3 is 14 amino acids. The germline V gene encodes CDR1 PRHDT and CDR2 FYEKMQ (reference sequence). V was clipped by 2 bases and J by 2 bases; unmatched bases: 3. The DNA of the CDR3 is TGTGCCAGCAGCTTAACTAGCGTGGCCTACGAGCAGTACTTC. Translated: CASSLTSVAYEQYF.

The J gene is TRBJ2-3, the V gene TRBV5-6; D is unclear. The CDR3 covers 18 residues. V was cut by 0 bases and J by 5 bases, with 22 bases left in between. Germline values: CDR1 SGHDT, CDR2 YYEEEE. CDR3 in amino acids: CASSLVWGSSLWGDTQYF. The CDR3, as DNA: TGTGCCAGCAGCTTGGTTTGGGGTAGCTCTCTTTGGGGAGATACGCAGTATTTT.

The genes are TRBV6-6 and TRBJ1-2, with 9 bases matching TRBD1. V shed 5 bases, J shed 8 bases, and the junction held 6 bases outside the gene matches. The CDR3 contains 13 residues. CDR1 MNHNY and CDR2 SVGAGI come from the germline V gene (reference sequence). DNA for the CDR3: TGTGCCAGCAGTAACAGGGGGCGCAGAGGCTACACCTTC. It is translated as CASSNRGRRGYTF.

CDR3 sequence reads: CASSEVPNQPQHF. The CDR3 DNA reads TGTGCCAGCAGTGAAGTACCAAATCAGCCCCAGCATTTT. The chain carries TRBV6-1 and TRBJ1-5, with D unclear. CDR3 length equals 13 residues. V lost 1 base to trimming and J lost 4 bases, with 5 bases between them. Per the germline V gene, CDR1 is MNHNS and CDR2 is SASEGT.

This chain links TRBV7-9 with TRBJ1-6, with 9 bases lining up with TRBD1. V was clipped by 5 bases and J by 9 bases; unmatched bases: 8. This CDR3 contains 15 residues. Germline assignment: CDR1 SEHNR and CDR2 FQNEAQ (reference sequence). The CDR3 sequence: CASSLHGQGTSPLHF. The CDR3 coding sequence is TGTGCCAGCAGCCTACACGGACAGGGGACTTCACCCCTCCACTTT.

The genes are TRBV5-1 and TRBJ2-7, with TRBD1 matching 10 bases. The CDR3 totals 13 residues. V lost 7 bases and J lost 4; bases outside the gene matches: 5. CDR1 and CDR2 from the germline V gene are SGHRS and YFSETQ. The CDR3 loop reads CASQRTGGYEQYF. CDR3 nucleotide sequence: TGCGCCAGCCAAAGGACAGGGGGATACGAGCAGTACTTC.

The genes are TRBV28 and TRBJ2-5; TRBD2 might be the D (5 bases). In germline, CDR1 is MDHEN, CDR2 SYDVKM. Trimming removed 6 bases at V and 4 bases at J, with 21 bases between. The CDR3 consists of 16 residues. In nucleotides, the CDR3 is TGTGCCAGCAGGACAAAAGGACTTCGCCGGAGAGAGACCCAGTACTTC. Residues: CASRTKGLRRRETQYF.

For the CDR3, the DNA is TGTGCCAGCAGCTTAGTATCCTCCTCTGAAGCTTTCTTT. Translated: CASSLVSSSEAFF. The genes are TRBV13 and TRBJ1-1; D not resolved. In germline, CDR1 is PRHDT, CDR2 FYEKMQ (reference sequence). V lost 1 base and J lost 6, with 9 bases in between. The CDR3 length is 13 residues. The full variable domain, in which reference TRBV13 and TRBJ1-1 provide the parts outside the CDR3, is AAGVIQSPRHLIKEKRETATLKCYPIPRHDTVYWYQQGPGQDPQFLISFYEKMQSDKGSIPDRFSAQQFSDYHSELNMSSLELGDSALYFCASSLVSSSEAFFGQGTRLTVV.

The chain uses TRBV7-8 and TRBJ1-5, with D perhaps matching TRBD1 (6 bases). The CDR3 is 13 residues long. V was cut by 3 bases and J by 5 bases, with 8 bases left in between. Germline-derived CDR1 and CDR2 are SGHVS and FQNEAQ. The CDR3 here is CASSFHRDQPQHF. The CDR3 coding sequence is TGTGCCAGCAGCTTTCACAGGGATCAGCCCCAGCATTTT.

In DNA form, the CDR3 reads TGTGCCAGCAGACGACACGAGAATGAAAAACTGTTTTTT. It encodes CASRRHENEKLFF. This chain uses TRBV2 with TRBJ1-4; no clear D gene. Germline V gene lookup returns CDR1 SNHLY and CDR2 FYNNEI. The length of the CDR3 is 13 residues. The ends were cut back, 6 bases at V and 5 bases at J, with 10 bases in the middle.

CDR3 residues: CASSLVGGASEKLFF. CDR3 nucleotides: TGTGCCAGCAGCTTAGTCGGGGGGGCAAGTGAAAAACTGTTTTTT. V and J are TRBV7-2 and TRBJ1-4; the D gene is possibly TRBD1 (6 bases). The CDR3 is 15 residues long. Germline loops: CDR1 SGHTA, CDR2 FQGNSA. Trimming stripped 1 base from V and 7 bases from J, with 13 bases between. The full variable domain, rest sourced from reference TRBV7-2 and TRBJ1-4, is GAGVSQSPSNKVTEKGKDVELRCDPISGHTALYWYRQSLGQGLEFLIYFQGNSAPDKSGLPSDRFSAERTGGSVSTLTIQRTQQEDSAVYLCASSLVGGASEKLFFGSGTQLSVL.

This clone has only one observation. The chain has TRBV5-4 and TRBJ2-7; TRBD2 aligns across 14 bases. The CDR3 runs 16 residues. Germline values: CDR1 SGHNT, CDR2 YYREEE (reference sequence). With V trimmed by 4 bases and J by 0 bases, 3 bases remained unmatched. CDR3 in amino acids: CASSPGLAGASYEQYF. CDR3 nucleotides: TGTGCCAGCAGCCCGGGACTAGCGGGAGCCTCCTACGAGCAGTACTTC.